These T cell receptor beta chains were read from a single sample in a study of shared clonotypes between healthy human individuals. The assay was immunoSEQ multiplex PCR, and TCRdb's table has in-frame clones only and misses some. The top ten hold 0.39% of the sample, which has a few million clones, approximately 93% seen once. Sequenced: naive CD4+ T cells from PBMCs. All receptors come from a man between 18 and 29 years old in good health. Some clones in this sample may be carry-over from other donors' samples. The CDR3 runs from the conserved cysteine through the conserved F or W. Each record gives: clone size, V gene, J gene, D gene, CDR3 protein, CDR3 DNA. D genes are given only for firm matches. Where a row states a size, it is once, few, many or the class of an expanded clone; other rows omit it.

-,TRBV5-5,TRBJ1-6,-,CASSPMGDNSPLHF,TGTGCCAGCAGCCCGATGGGGGATAATTCACCCCTCCACTTT
-,TRBV19,TRBJ2-5,-,CASSPPSRGEETQYF,TGTGCCAGTAGTCCTCCCTCCAGGGGAGAGGAGACCCAGTACTTC
-,TRBV19,TRBJ1-3,-,CASRSIASSGNTIYF,TGTGCCAGTAGATCCATTGCGAGCTCTGGAAACACCATATATTTT
-,TRBV15,TRBJ2-7,-,CATSRGTYEQYF,TGTGCCACCAGCAGAGGTACCTACGAGCAGTACTTC
-,TRBV18,TRBJ2-5,-,CASSPPDGQETQYF,TGTGCCAGCTCACCACCGGACGGACAAGAGACCCAGTACTTC
-,TRBV27,TRBJ2-1,-,CASSPTGDEQFF,TGTGCCAGCAGCCCGACCGGGGATGAGCAGTTCTTC
-,TRBV19,TRBJ2-3,TRBD2,CASSIWGGREGDTQYF,TGTGCCAGTAGTATCTGGGGGGGAAGAGAGGGAGATACGCAGTATTTT
-,TRBV11-2,TRBJ2-1,TRBD2,CASSLGSGGSHNEQFF,TGTGCCAGCAGCTTAGGGTCTGGCGGGAGTCACAATGAGCAGTTCTTC
-,TRBV5-1,TRBJ1-2,-,CASSIITGSQGYTF,TGCGCCAGCAGCATAATCACAGGCTCCCAGGGCTACACCTTC
-,TRBV30,TRBJ1-4,-,CAWSPGMTRSYEKLFF,TGTGCCTGGAGTCCCGGTATGACGCGGTCTTATGAAAAACTGTTTTTT
-,TRBV7-2,TRBJ1-1,-,CASSLASGTGKGRTEAFF,TGTGCCAGCAGCTTAGCGTCTGGTACAGGGAAAGGGCGCACTGAAGCTTTCTTT
-,TRBV11-2,TRBJ1-1,TRBD1,CASSSLGQGLSEAFF,TGTGCCAGCAGCTCCCTGGGACAGGGTTTATCTGAAGCTTTCTTT
once,TRBV11-3,TRBJ1-5,TRBD1,CASSPFAGQDEEPQHF,TGTGCCAGCAGCCCCTTTGCCGGACAGGATGAGGAGCCCCAGCATTTT
-,TRBV28,TRBJ1-4,-,CASSLAQTEEKLFF,TGTGCCAGCAGTTTGGCCCAGACAGAAGAAAAACTGTTTTTT
-,TRBV6-5,TRBJ1-6,TRBD1,CASSIETGRESPLHF,TGTGCCAGCAGCATCGAGACAGGGCGTGAATCACCCCTCCACTTT
-,TRBV6-6,TRBJ1-3,TRBD1,CASRTPGTAGNTIYF,TGTGCCAGCAGGACGCCCGGGACAGCTGGAAACACCATATATTTT
-,TRBV10-3,TRBJ2-3,-,CAISDPQGSDTQYF,TGTGCCATCAGTGACCCACAGGGTTCAGATACGCAGTATTTT
-,TRBV2,TRBJ2-1,TRBD1,CASSPGIQGAFEQFF,TGTGCCAGCAGTCCCGGGATACAGGGGGCGTTTGAGCAGTTCTTC
-,TRBV28,TRBJ2-3,-,CASNRGLAADTQYF,TGTGCCAGCAACCGAGGACTCGCGGCAGATACGCAGTATTTT
-,TRBV2,TRBJ2-1,TRBD1,CASGSSGGTYNEQFF,TGTGCCAGCGGGAGTTCAGGGGGCACATACAATGAGCAGTTCTTC
-,TRBV29-1,TRBJ2-5,-,CSVDLGGIGETQYF,TGCAGCGTTGACTTGGGCGGGATAGGAGAGACCCAGTACTTC
-,TRBV6-6,TRBJ1-5,-,CASRPQTLDLPQHF,TGTGCCAGCAGACCCCAGACCCTTGATCTTCCCCAGCATTTT
-,TRBV7-9,TRBJ2-3,-,CASSYPESSTDTQYF,TGTGCCAGCAGCTACCCCGAGTCTAGCACAGATACGCAGTATTTT
-,TRBV28,TRBJ1-2,-,CASSSTGHLGPPEYGYTF,TGTGCCAGCAGTTCAACCGGACATCTGGGGCCACCAGAATATGGCTACACCTTC
-,TRBV9,TRBJ2-1,-,CASSSPFRDEQFF,TGTGCCAGCAGCTCCCCTTTTCGGGATGAGCAGTTCTTC
few,TRBV6-5,TRBJ1-5,TRBD1,CASRVRGPSNQPQHF,TGTGCCAGCAGAGTCAGGGGGCCCAGCAATCAGCCCCAGCATTTT
once,TRBV5-1,TRBJ2-2,-,CASRRQETGELFF,TGCGCCAGCAGACGACAAGAAACCGGGGAGCTGTTTTTT
-,TRBV7-9,TRBJ2-5,-,CASSTRRTQQETQYF,TGTGCCAGCAGCACACGCCGGACACAGCAAGAGACCCAGTACTTC
once,TRBV5-1,TRBJ2-6,-,CASFSRGVSSGANVLTF,TGCGCCAGCTTCTCGCGGGGCGTCAGCTCTGGGGCCAACGTCCTGACTTTC
-,TRBV5-1,TRBJ2-1,-,CASSLEVSATEQFF,TGCGCCAGCAGCTTGGAGGTTAGCGCGACCGAGCAGTTCTTC
-,TRBV19,TRBJ2-3,TRBD2,CASSMGLAITDTQYF,TGTGCCAGTAGTATGGGACTAGCAATCACAGATACGCAGTATTTT
-,TRBV5-1,TRBJ1-1,-,CASRQEGEAFF,TGCGCCAGCCGACAGGAAGGTGAAGCTTTCTTT
few,TRBV30,TRBJ1-1,-,CAWSVHTNTEAFF,TGTGCCTGGAGTGTGCACACGAACACTGAAGCTTTCTTT
once,TRBV15,TRBJ2-3,TRBD2,CATRGGLGADTQYF,TGTGCCACCAGAGGGGGACTAGGGGCGGATACGCAGTATTTT
once,TRBV11-2,TRBJ2-5,TRBD2,CASSRTSDQETQYF,TGTGCCAGCAGCCGGACTAGCGACCAAGAGACCCAGTACTTC
once,TRBV4-2,TRBJ2-7,TRBD2,CASSRNRRSTSGDSYEQYF,TGTGCCAGCAGCCGTAACAGACGGTCGACTAGCGGGGACTCCTACGAGCAGTACTTC
-,TRBV28,TRBJ2-7,-,CASSWQSGAYEQYF,TGTGCCAGCAGTTGGCAGTCAGGGGCTTACGAGCAGTACTTC
once,TRBV7-2,TRBJ2-7,-,CASSLSGLYEQYF,TGTGCCAGCAGCTTAAGCGGGCTCTACGAGCAGTACTTC
-,TRBV14,TRBJ1-2,-,CASSQEGRTFYGYTF,TGTGCCAGCAGCCAAGAGGGGAGGACCTTTTATGGCTACACCTTC
-,TRBV28,TRBJ2-2,TRBD2,CASRTGGSPNTGELFF,TGTGCCAGCAGAACGGGAGGGAGCCCAAACACCGGGGAGCTGTTTTTT
-,TRBV30,TRBJ2-1,-,CAWRFMGRLVDEQFF,TGTGCCTGGAGATTTATGGGACGTCTAGTCGATGAGCAGTTCTTC
-,TRBV5-1,TRBJ2-1,TRBD2,CASSLPSSSGRRSYNEQFF,TGCGCCAGCAGCTTGCCTTCGTCTAGCGGGAGGCGCTCCTACAATGAGCAGTTCTTC
-,TRBV15,TRBJ1-4,-,CATSAPPVYPLSEKLFF,TGTGCCACCAGCGCCCCCCCCGTCTACCCTCTGAGTGAAAAACTGTTTTTT
once,TRBV6-1,TRBJ1-1,-,CASRLTPITNTEAFF,TGTGCCAGCAGGTTAACACCAATTACCAACACTGAAGCTTTCTTT
-,TRBV6-1,TRBJ2-7,-,CASSEVGSSYEQYF,TGTGCCAGCAGTGAAGTGGGCTCTTCCTACGAGCAGTACTTC